The 32 T cell receptor beta chains presented below share a single source sample, sequenced in a study of identical twins. TCRdb re-called the 5' RACE reads through MiXCR, storing one row per CDR3 protein. The sample has about 570,000 distinct CDR3 sequences, approximately 9.6% seen once. The data also belong to a second study, concerning yellow fever vaccine responses in identical twins.

Sequencing was carried out using PBMCs. The receptors originated from a woman under 30 in good health.

In this sample, this clonotype turned up a few times. V usage is TRBV9 and J usage is TRBJ2-2, with D perhaps TRBD2 (6 bases). The CDR3 extends over 15 amino acids. Trimming removed 2 bases from V and 4 bases from J, with 12 bases in between. CDR1 and CDR2 from the germline V gene are SGDLS and YYNGEE. The CDR3 nucleotides read TGTGCCAGCAGCGTGCGGGGTAGGGGCACCGGGGAGCTGTTTTTT. Translation gives CASSVRGRGTGELFF.

This clonotype was seen only a few times. J is TRBJ2-5 and V is TRBV5-1, with a tentative D call TRBD2 (5 bases). Trimming removed 7 bases at V and 5 bases at J, with 18 bases between. CDR1 is SGHRS, CDR2 YFSETQ, per germline. The CDR3 totals 14 residues. The DNA for the CDR3 is TGCGCCAGCGGAGGAGTAGGGAAAGAGGAGACCCAGTACTTC. Translating gives CASGGVGKEETQYF.

The V call is TRBV4-1, the J call TRBJ1-1; 10 bases line up with TRBD1. This CDR3 contains 17 residues. The V gene end was trimmed by 1 base and the J gene end by 2 bases; junction bases not matched to a gene: 7. Per the germline V gene, CDR1 is MGHRA and CDR2 is YSYEKL. DNA of the CDR3: TGCGCCAGCAGCCAAGTCACCCTGACAGGGGGCAACACTGAAGCTTTCTTT. Its translation is CASSQVTLTGGNTEAFF.

The chain links TRBV7-9 to TRBJ2-7; 10 positions match TRBD1. The CDR3 totals 14 residues. The trim removed 1 base at V and 8 bases at J, leaving 5 bases unmatched. The V gene's germline CDR1 is SEHNR and CDR2 FQNEAQ (reference sequence). The CDR3 protein is CASSLVSTGGKQYF. The CDR3 bases are TGTGCCAGCAGCTTAGTTTCGACAGGGGGCAAGCAGTACTTC.

This clonotype showed up just a few times. This chain uses TRBV5-1 with TRBJ2-5, with D maybe TRBD1 (6 bases). V was pared by 4 bases and J by 5 bases, with 15 bases between. The length of the CDR3 is 14 residues. Germline CDR1 is SGHRS and CDR2 is YFSETQ. The DNA for the CDR3 is TGCGCCAGCAGCACCAGACAGGCCGGGGAGACCCAGTACTTC. As protein: CASSTRQAGETQYF.

Only a few counts were recorded for this clonotype. The V and J genes are TRBV27 and TRBJ2-7, with 8 bases identical to TRBD1. J was trimmed by 5 bases and V by 6 bases; bases with no gene match: 6. This CDR3 comprises 13 residues. CDR1 and CDR2 (germline): MNHEY, SMNVEV (reference sequence). The CDR3 nucleotides read TGTGCCAGCAGCGTCGGACAGGGCAACGAGCAGTACTTC. Protein sequence: CASSVGQGNEQYF.

The V call is TRBV3-1, the J call TRBJ2-1, with 7 bases matching TRBD1. In germline, CDR1 is LGHDT, CDR2 YNNKEL (reference sequence). The CDR3 consists of 16 residues. Unmatched junction bases numbered 6, after V lost 1 base and J lost 3 bases. The CDR3 DNA follows: TGTGCCAGCAGCCAAGGAGGGACAGAAATCTACAATGAGCAGTTCTTC. Translated, it gives CASSQGGTEIYNEQFF.

The chain recombines TRBV7-8 with TRBJ1-2, with D hard to call. Trimming took off 6 bases at V and 6 bases at J, with 17 bases between the two ends. CDR3 length: 14 residues. Germline CDR1 reads SGHVS; CDR2 reads FQNEAQ. Here the CDR3 reads CASSLGIQVDGYTF. For the CDR3, the DNA is TGTGCCAGCAGTCTAGGCATTCAGGTGGATGGCTACACCTTC.

The genes are TRBV2 and TRBJ2-7, with a weak D call TRBD1 (5 bases). V lost 7 bases to trimming and J lost 0 bases, with 13 bases between them. Germline V lookup: CDR1 SNHLY, CDR2 FYNNEI. The CDR3 extends over 14 amino acids. CDR3 DNA sequence: TGTGCCAGCACCAAAGGGCAGGGCTCCTACGAGCAGTACTTC. Protein sequence: CASTKGQGSYEQYF.

This clonotype was seen a few times. The gene calls are TRBV14 and TRBJ2-1; 7 bases line up with TRBD2. The CDR3 contains 13 residues. CDR1 SGHDN and CDR2 FVKESK come from the germline V gene. Unmatched junction bases numbered 9, after V lost 4 bases and J lost 12 bases. Written as DNA, the CDR3 is TGTGCCAGCAGCCCTATGGGAGGGCTAGGGCAGTTCTTC. Translation: CASSPMGGLGQFF.

CDR3 nucleotides: TGCGCCAGCAGCTTAGAGGACGGCACAGATACGCAGTATTTT. Protein sequence: CASSLEDGTDTQYF. The gene calls are TRBV5-1 and TRBJ2-3; D not resolved. The CDR3 consists of 14 residues. CDR1 is SGHRS, CDR2 YFSETQ, per germline. V shed 2 bases and J shed 1 base, with 8 bases lying between them.

This chain uses TRBV7-9 with TRBJ2-7, with 7 bases identical to TRBD1. V was pared by 11 bases and J by 6 bases, with 10 bases of the junction left unmatched. This CDR3 region has 12 residues. CDR1 is SEHNR and CDR2 is FQNEAQ in the germline V gene (reference sequence). The CDR3: CADSETGVEQYF. The CDR3, as DNA: TGTGCCGACAGTGAAACAGGGGTCGAGCAGTACTTC.

The J gene is TRBJ2-6, the V gene TRBV4-3; possible D gene TRBD2, 5 bases. The CDR3 has 16 amino acids. Germline CDR1 LGHNA, CDR2 YSLEER. Trimming shortened V by 4 bases and J by 2 bases, and 12 bases separated the two germline ends. CDR3 amino acids: CASSPQDWTGANVLTF. The CDR3, as DNA: TGCGCCAGCAGCCCGCAGGACTGGACTGGGGCCAACGTCCTGACTTTC.

This sequence joins TRBV11-1 and TRBJ2-3; D unclear. Germline V lookup: CDR1 SGHAT, CDR2 FQDESV (reference sequence). The CDR3 has 15 amino acids. Trimming pared 3 bases from V and 2 bases from J, leaving 12 bases between. CDR3 nucleotide sequence: TGTGCCAGCAGCTTCACTCAATCGATCACAGATACGCAGTATTTT. Its protein is CASSFTQSITDTQYF. Together with reference TRBV11-1 and TRBJ2-3, the CDR3 gives the full variable domain: EAEVAQSPRYKITEKSQAVAFWCDPISGHATLYWYRQILGQGPELLVQFQDESVVDDSQLPKDRFSAERLKGVDSTLKIQPAELGDSAMYLCASSFTQSITDTQYFGPGTRLTVL.

This clonotype was found many times. V usage is TRBV11-2 and J usage is TRBJ2-5, with 11 bases lining up with TRBD2. CDR3 length: 18 amino acids. Per germline, CDR1 SGHAT and CDR2 FQNNGV. V was clipped by 1 base and J by 2 bases; unmatched bases: 9. Here the CDR3 reads CASSLVALAGGWQETQYF. The CDR3 DNA reads as TGTGCCAGCAGCTTAGTGGCCCTAGCGGGGGGCTGGCAAGAGACCCAGTACTTC.

The chain employs TRBV20-1 and TRBJ2-3; the D gene could be TRBD1 or TRBD2 (5 bases each). The CDR3 covers 13 residues. V lost 5 bases and J lost 4, with 13 bases in between. Germline assignment: CDR1 DFQATT and CDR2 SNEGSKA (reference sequence). This chain's CDR3 is CSACQVGADTQYF. In nucleotides, the CDR3 is TGCAGTGCTTGCCAGGTGGGGGCAGATACGCAGTATTTT.

This clonotype was observed many times. The chain uses TRBV7-9 and TRBJ2-7, with D perhaps TRBD1 or TRBD2 (5 bases each). V was clipped by 0 bases and J by 7 bases, with 19 bases between them. Germline CDR1 SEHNR, CDR2 FQNEAQ (reference sequence). The CDR3 extends over 16 amino acids. CDR3 in DNA: TGTGCCAGCAGCTTAGCAACCGGGACGGAGCCCTGGGAGCAGTACTTC. Protein: CASSLATGTEPWEQYF.

The chain is built from TRBV28 and TRBJ1-6, with D possibly matching TRBD1 (6 bases). The CDR3 consists of 15 residues. Germline V gene lookup returns CDR1 MDHEN and CDR2 SYDVKM. The V end was cut by 3 bases, the J end by 2 bases, with 8 bases between. The CDR3, as DNA: TGTGCCAGCAGTTTCAGGGGCCCCTATAATTCACCCCTCCACTTT. It codes for CASSFRGPYNSPLHF.

This clonotype was observed at least ten times. The DNA for the CDR3 is TGCAGCGTGGTGGACAGCTACGAGCAGTACTTC. It yields the protein CSVVDSYEQYF. The gene calls are TRBV29-1 and TRBJ2-7; TRBD1 might be the D (6 bases). Deletions cut 6 bases from V and 3 bases from J, with 9 bases between. This CDR3 comprises 11 residues. Per the germline V gene, CDR1 is SQVTM and CDR2 is ANQGSEA.

The genes are TRBV5-1 and TRBJ2-3; the D is unclear. CDR3 length: 13 residues. V dropped 4 bases and J dropped 8 bases, with 14 bases sitting between them. Germline V gene data show CDR1 as SGHRS and CDR2 as YFSETQ. The CDR3 loop reads CASSPREQLTQYF. In DNA, the CDR3 is TGCGCCAGCAGCCCCCGAGAACAGCTTACGCAGTATTTT.

At least ten counts were recorded for this clonotype. The chain has TRBV6-5 and TRBJ2-3; D might be TRBD2 (5 bases). V dropped 0 bases and J dropped 5 bases, with 9 bases sitting between them. The CDR3 contains 14 residues. From germline, CDR1 is MNHEY and CDR2 SVGAGI. The CDR3 spells CASSYSIEGDTQYF. CDR3 DNA sequence: TGTGCCAGCAGTTACTCGATAGAGGGAGATACGCAGTATTTT.

This chain links TRBV29-1 with TRBJ1-3; D call uncertain. This CDR3 contains 12 residues. V shed 6 bases and J shed 0 bases, with 6 bases lying between them. CDR1 is SQVTM, CDR2 ANQGSEA, per germline. The CDR3 is CSVTSSGNTIYF. CDR3 bases: TGCAGCGTGACAAGCTCTGGAAACACCATATATTTT.

The chain has TRBV7-9 and TRBJ2-3; 10 nucleotides align to TRBD1. V shed 5 bases and J 5 bases; nucleotides not matched to a gene: 10. This CDR3 is 16 amino acids long. CDR1 SEHNR and CDR2 FQNEAQ come from the germline V gene (reference sequence). The CDR3 nucleotides read TGTGCCAGCAGCAGCTTCCGGGACAGGGGCCAAGATACGCAGTATTTT. Translated: CASSSFRDRGQDTQYF.

This chain uses TRBV7-6 with TRBJ2-3; 11 bases fit TRBD2. The V and J ends lost 5 bases and 6 bases, in that order; junction bases with no gene match: 19. Germline CDR1 reads SGHVS; CDR2 reads FNYEAQ. The CDR3 length is 19 residues. The CDR3 is CASSALAGGPISVWDTQYF. The CDR3 DNA sequence: TGTGCCAGCAGCGCCTTAGCGGGAGGGCCGATTAGTGTTTGGGATACGCAGTATTTT.

The rearrangement links TRBV7-8 to TRBJ2-1; unclear D gene. Germline loops: CDR1 SGHVS, CDR2 FQNEAQ. Trimming took off 3 bases at V and 10 bases at J, with 16 bases between the two ends. This CDR3 region has 14 residues. CDR3 residues: CASSFSDLAAEQFF. CDR3 coding DNA: TGTGCCAGCAGCTTTTCCGACTTGGCGGCGGAGCAGTTCTTC. The complete variable domain, with remaining parts taken from reference TRBV7-8 and TRBJ2-1, reads GAGVSQSPRYKVAKRGQDVALRCDPISGHVSLFWYQQALGQGPEFLTYFQNEAQLDKSGLPSDRFFAERPEGSVSTLKIQRTQQEDSAVYLCASSFSDLAAEQFFGPGTRLTVL.

V and J are TRBV2 and TRBJ1-5; maybe TRBD1 (6 bases). V was cut by 4 bases and J by 6 bases, with 19 bases left in between. The CDR3 spans 16 residues. Per the germline V gene, CDR1 is SNHLY and CDR2 is FYNNEI. CDR3 DNA: TGTGCCAGCAGTGCGGACAGTTCGGCGGCCGCTCAGCCCCAGCATTTT. Encoded protein: CASSADSSAAAQPQHF.

This clonotype was counted between two and nine times. V is TRBV29-1 and J is TRBJ1-2, with 7 bases fitting TRBD1. In germline, CDR1 is SQVTM, CDR2 ANQGSEA. CDR3 length equals 12 residues. V was pared by 7 bases and J by 4 bases, with 6 bases of the junction left unmatched. CDR3 protein: CSAEQGSYGYTF. The CDR3 nucleotides read TGCAGCGCGGAACAGGGGAGCTATGGCTACACCTTC.

Details on this clonotype: This may be a read error: a much more frequent sequence differs by one nucleotide. The chain recombines TRBV25-1 with TRBJ2-5; D is unclear. The CDR3 length is 16 residues. Germline-derived CDR1 and CDR2 are MGHDK and SYGVNS. In nucleotides, the CDR3 is TGTGCCGGCAGTGAATTTGTCGCAGAGTACCAAGAGACCCAGTACTTC. Its protein product is CAGSEFVAEYQETQYF. Full variable domain (outside the CDR3, taken from reference TRBV25-1 and TRBJ2-5): EADIYQTPRYLVIGTGKKITLECSQTMGHDKMYWYQQDPGMELHLIHYSYGVNSTEKGDLSSESTVSRIRTEHFPLTLESARPSHTSQYLCAGSEFVAEYQETQYFGPGTRLLVL.

This clonotype has more than one count but fewer than ten. This chain joins TRBV5-1 and TRBJ2-7; no firm D call. The germline V gene encodes CDR1 SGHRS and CDR2 YFSETQ. V was cut by 0 bases and J by 0 bases, with 7 bases left in between. The CDR3 runs 14 residues. CDR3 protein: CASSLDMSSYEQYF. The DNA for the CDR3 is TGCGCCAGCAGCTTGGACATGAGCTCCTACGAGCAGTACTTC.

The chain is built from TRBV11-3 and TRBJ2-2; 7 bases line up with TRBD2. CDR1 is SGHNT and CDR2 is YENEEA in the germline V gene. This CDR3 region has 16 residues. Trimming took 1 base from V and 1 from J; bases not matched to a gene: 3. CDR3 in DNA: TGTGCCAGCAGCTTAGCGGCTAGCGGGAACACCGGGGAGCTGTTTTTT. This sequence encodes CASSLAASGNTGELFF.

The gene calls are TRBV28 and TRBJ2-7; D perhaps matches TRBD1 (6 bases). Germline assignment: CDR1 MDHEN and CDR2 SYDVKM. Deletions cut 8 bases from V and 1 base from J, with 15 bases between. The CDR3 sequence is 14 residues long. CDR3 in amino acids: CASRTGQGSYEQYF. The CDR3 DNA sequence: TGTGCCAGCCGAACGGGGCAGGGGTCCTACGAGCAGTACTTC.

The sample holds many counts of this clonotype. This chain links TRBV20-1 with TRBJ2-1; D remains unclear. This CDR3 comprises 11 residues. V lost 4 bases, J lost 8 bases, and 9 bases lay in between. Germline V gene lookup returns CDR1 DFQATT and CDR2 SNEGSKA (reference sequence). This chain's CDR3 is CSATFDYEQFF. Here the CDR3 DNA reads TGCAGTGCTACTTTTGACTATGAGCAGTTCTTC.